These T cell receptor beta chains were read from a single sample in a study of technical replicates of blood from a handful of donors. Libraries were prepared by immunoSEQ multiplex PCR; TCRdb keeps only in-frame clonotypes and omits some of them. The sample has 85,000 to 100,000 clones, under 97% seen once; the top ten hold approximately 0.23%. The sample comprised T cells isolated from PBMCs. These receptors all come from a human donor in good health. Each CDR3 is given with its conserved first and last residue. D genes are given only for firm matches. Clone sizes are given selectively: once, few, many, or a class where the clone is expanded.

j_call: TRBJ2-2; v_call: TRBV5-1; d_call: -; clone_size: -; cdr3_nt: TGCGCCAGCAGCTTGGACAGGGCATCCACCGGGGAGCTGTTTTTT; cdr3_aa: CASSLDRASTGELFF
j_call: TRBJ1-1; v_call: TRBV5-1; d_call: TRBD1; clone_size: -; cdr3_nt: TGCGCCAGCAGCGGGGACAGTGAAGCTTTCTTT; cdr3_aa: CASSGDSEAFF
j_call: TRBJ2-1; v_call: TRBV7-6; d_call: -; clone_size: -; cdr3_nt: TGTGCCAGCAGCTTAGCGAACCTACACAATGAGCAGTTCTTC; cdr3_aa: CASSLANLHNEQFF
j_call: TRBJ1-1; v_call: TRBV6-5; d_call: TRBD1; clone_size: -; cdr3_nt: TGTGCCAGCAGTTACTACGGGACAGGCAACACTGAAGCTTTCTTT; cdr3_aa: CASSYYGTGNTEAFF
j_call: TRBJ2-3; v_call: TRBV7-2; d_call: TRBD2; clone_size: -; cdr3_nt: TGTGCCAGCAGCTTAGTCGGGCTAGCGGGCGGCACAGATACGCAGTATTTT; cdr3_aa: CASSLVGLAGGTDTQYF
j_call: TRBJ2-5; v_call: TRBV13; d_call: -; clone_size: -; cdr3_nt: TGTGCCAGCAGCTTCGGGACAAGCTCCTACTTC; cdr3_aa: CASSFGTSSYF
j_call: TRBJ1-4; v_call: TRBV5-1; d_call: -; clone_size: once; cdr3_nt: TGCGCCAGCAGCTTGGCTCAGCGGAACGAACTGTTTTTT; cdr3_aa: CASSLAQRNELFF
j_call: TRBJ2-1; v_call: TRBV2; d_call: -; clone_size: -; cdr3_nt: TGTGCCAGCAGTGAACGTGTAAAGGGGGATGAGCAGTTCTTC; cdr3_aa: CASSERVKGDEQFF
j_call: TRBJ1-1; v_call: TRBV7-9; d_call: TRBD1; clone_size: -; cdr3_nt: TGTGCCAGCAGCTTATCCAGGGGGCAATCTGAAGCTTTCTTT; cdr3_aa: CASSLSRGQSEAFF
j_call: TRBJ1-2; v_call: TRBV6-4; d_call: -; clone_size: -; cdr3_nt: TGTGCCAGCAGTGACTCTGACCCCCACCCCCACTATAACTATGGCTACACCTTC; cdr3_aa: CASSDSDPHPHYNYGYTF
j_call: TRBJ2-3; v_call: TRBV7-9; d_call: -; clone_size: -; cdr3_nt: TGTGCCAGCAGCTTTTCAGGAGATACGCAGTATTTT; cdr3_aa: CASSFSGDTQYF
j_call: TRBJ1-1; v_call: TRBV11-2; d_call: TRBD1; clone_size: -; cdr3_nt: TGTGCCAGCAGCTTAGAGCTTACAGGGGCTGAAGCTTTCTTT; cdr3_aa: CASSLELTGAEAFF
j_call: TRBJ1-1; v_call: TRBV18; d_call: TRBD1; clone_size: -; cdr3_nt: TGTGCCAGCTCACTACAGGGGAAGGACACTGAAGCTTTCTTT; cdr3_aa: CASSLQGKDTEAFF
j_call: TRBJ2-3; v_call: TRBV15; d_call: -; clone_size: once; cdr3_nt: TGTGCCACCAGCCTGAGAGCGGGTAGCACAGATACGCAGTATTTT; cdr3_aa: CATSLRAGSTDTQYF
j_call: TRBJ1-2; v_call: TRBV6-5; d_call: TRBD1; clone_size: -; cdr3_nt: TGTGCCAGCAGAACGACAGGGGCCTATGGCTACACCTTC; cdr3_aa: CASRTTGAYGYTF
j_call: TRBJ1-1; v_call: TRBV9; d_call: -; clone_size: -; cdr3_nt: TGTGCCAGCAGCGTCGCGACAGCGAACACTGAAGCTTTCTTT; cdr3_aa: CASSVATANTEAFF
j_call: TRBJ1-1; v_call: TRBV9; d_call: -; clone_size: few; cdr3_nt: TGTGCCAGCAGCGTTACACCGAACACTGAAGCTTTCTTT; cdr3_aa: CASSVTPNTEAFF
j_call: TRBJ2-1; v_call: TRBV11-3; d_call: TRBD1; clone_size: -; cdr3_nt: TGTGCCAGCGTCAGGACAGGGTCGACTGAGCAGTTCTTC; cdr3_aa: CASVRTGSTEQFF
j_call: TRBJ2-2; v_call: TRBV5-6; d_call: TRBD1; clone_size: once; cdr3_nt: TGTGCCAGCAGCTTGGCCAGGACAGGGACGATTTACGGGGAGCTGTTTTTT; cdr3_aa: CASSLARTGTIYGELFF
j_call: TRBJ2-4; v_call: TRBV5-1; d_call: -; clone_size: -; cdr3_nt: TGCGCCAGCAGCTTGGGTGGAGGGTCGGACATTCAGTACTTC; cdr3_aa: CASSLGGGSDIQYF
j_call: TRBJ1-5; v_call: TRBV28; d_call: TRBD1; clone_size: -; cdr3_nt: TGTGCCAGCACAACGGGGGACAGGGGTTATCAGCCCCAGCATTTT; cdr3_aa: CASTTGDRGYQPQHF
j_call: TRBJ2-1; v_call: TRBV29-1; d_call: -; clone_size: -; cdr3_nt: TGCAGCGTTGCCTCCAGCTCCTACAATGAGCAGTTCTTC; cdr3_aa: CSVASSSYNEQFF
j_call: TRBJ1-2; v_call: TRBV7-9; d_call: TRBD1; clone_size: -; cdr3_nt: TGTGCCAGCAGCTTCAATTTAGGGACAGGGAACTATGGCTACACCTTC; cdr3_aa: CASSFNLGTGNYGYTF
j_call: TRBJ2-7; v_call: TRBV5-4; d_call: -; clone_size: -; cdr3_nt: TGTGCCAGCAGCCCGTCCGCGGATCCCTCCTACGAGCAGTACTTC; cdr3_aa: CASSPSADPSYEQYF
j_call: TRBJ2-7; v_call: TRBV27; d_call: TRBD1; clone_size: few; cdr3_nt: TGTGCCAGCAGTAGCCGGGACAGGGGTTACGAGCAGTACTTC; cdr3_aa: CASSSRDRGYEQYF
j_call: TRBJ1-4; v_call: TRBV30; d_call: -; clone_size: -; cdr3_nt: TGTGCCTGGAGTGGGGACGGACGGGGGGAAAAACTGTTTTTT; cdr3_aa: CAWSGDGRGEKLFF
j_call: TRBJ2-7; v_call: TRBV11-2; d_call: -; clone_size: -; cdr3_nt: TGTGCCAGCAGCAAAACCGGAGGCGGGTACGAGCAGTACTTC; cdr3_aa: CASSKTGGGYEQYF
j_call: TRBJ1-3; v_call: TRBV4-2; d_call: TRBD1; clone_size: -; cdr3_nt: TGTGCCAGCACCTACCGCCGCGGACAGGGAGGAAACACCATATATTTT; cdr3_aa: CASTYRRGQGGNTIYF
j_call: TRBJ1-2; v_call: TRBV11-3; d_call: -; clone_size: -; cdr3_nt: TGTGCCAGCAGTTTTGTTCCCTCCTCTCCAGGCGTTAACTATGGCTACACCTTC; cdr3_aa: CASSFVPSSPGVNYGYTF
j_call: TRBJ1-5; v_call: TRBV13; d_call: -; clone_size: -; cdr3_nt: TGTGCCAGCAGCTTAGCGGGGGTGAGCAATCAGCCCCAGCATTTT; cdr3_aa: CASSLAGVSNQPQHF
j_call: TRBJ2-1; v_call: TRBV14; d_call: -; clone_size: -; cdr3_nt: TGTGCCAGCAGAGGGGGAGTCACCTACAATGAGCAGTTCTTC; cdr3_aa: CASRGGVTYNEQFF
j_call: TRBJ2-1; v_call: TRBV11-2; d_call: TRBD1; clone_size: -; cdr3_nt: TGTGCCAGCAGCTTAGGGGTTCACTTCGGACAGGGTATCTATGAGCAGTTCTTC; cdr3_aa: CASSLGVHFGQGIYEQFF
j_call: TRBJ2-3; v_call: TRBV6-4; d_call: TRBD2; clone_size: -; cdr3_nt: TGTGCCAGCAATAAGCGGGAGGCATCCACAGATACGCAGTATTTT; cdr3_aa: CASNKREASTDTQYF
j_call: TRBJ2-2; v_call: TRBV19; d_call: -; clone_size: -; cdr3_nt: TGTGCCAGTAGAGCATACACCGGGGAGCTGTTTTTT; cdr3_aa: CASRAYTGELFF
j_call: TRBJ1-2; v_call: TRBV5-1; d_call: -; clone_size: -; cdr3_nt: TGCGCCAGCAGCTTTGGCAGGGCCCGGGAGGGCTACACCTTC; cdr3_aa: CASSFGRAREGYTF
j_call: TRBJ2-7; v_call: TRBV11-2; d_call: -; clone_size: -; cdr3_nt: TGTGCCAGTGTTCGACGGACAGAAGGTCGGGGCGAGCAGTACTTC; cdr3_aa: CASVRRTEGRGEQYF
j_call: TRBJ2-7; v_call: TRBV4-2; d_call: -; clone_size: -; cdr3_nt: TGTGCCAGCAGCCGTAGCGCTAACAGACTCCCCTACGAGCAGTACTTC; cdr3_aa: CASSRSANRLPYEQYF
j_call: TRBJ2-5; v_call: TRBV28; d_call: TRBD1; clone_size: -; cdr3_nt: TGTGCCAGCAATTCATTTCAGGGGGCTGAGGAGACCCAGTACTTC; cdr3_aa: CASNSFQGAEETQYF
j_call: TRBJ1-6; v_call: TRBV4-1; d_call: -; clone_size: -; cdr3_nt: TGCGCCAGCAGCCAAGATGGGGCGGGGGGGATACGTTCACCCCTCCACTTT; cdr3_aa: CASSQDGAGGIRSPLHF
j_call: TRBJ2-2; v_call: TRBV19; d_call: -; clone_size: -; cdr3_nt: TGTGCCAGTAGTATCCAGGGTACCGGGGAGCTGTTTTTT; cdr3_aa: CASSIQGTGELFF
j_call: TRBJ2-3; v_call: TRBV5-4; d_call: -; clone_size: -; cdr3_nt: TGTGCCAGCAGCTTGGAACCTACGGGAGTGACAGATACGCAGTATTTT; cdr3_aa: CASSLEPTGVTDTQYF
j_call: TRBJ1-5; v_call: TRBV29-1; d_call: -; clone_size: -; cdr3_nt: TGCAGCGTTGGCGCGAGCAATCAGCCCCAGCATTTT; cdr3_aa: CSVGASNQPQHF
j_call: TRBJ1-3; v_call: TRBV30; d_call: TRBD1; clone_size: -; cdr3_nt: TGTGCCTGGTTCACAGACGGGACAGCTAGATTATTT; cdr3_aa: CAWFTDGTARLF
j_call: TRBJ2-1; v_call: TRBV27; d_call: TRBD2; clone_size: -; cdr3_nt: TGTGCCAGCAGTTTTTTCGGGCTAAGCGGGGGGGCTTTGAATGAGCAGTTCTTC; cdr3_aa: CASSFFGLSGGALNEQFF
j_call: TRBJ1-1; v_call: TRBV5-6; d_call: -; clone_size: -; cdr3_nt: TGTGCCAGCAGCTTGGCTGTTGTCCGTGAAGCTTTCTTT; cdr3_aa: CASSLAVVREAFF
j_call: TRBJ1-4; v_call: TRBV5-1; d_call: TRBD1; clone_size: -; cdr3_nt: TGCGCCAGCAGCCTAGGGACAGGGGATAATGAAAAACTGTTTTTT; cdr3_aa: CASSLGTGDNEKLFF